The 18 T cell receptor beta chains below come from one sample, sequenced in a study of memory CD4+ T cells and cytomegalovirus serostatus. The assay was immunoSEQ multiplex PCR, and TCRdb's table has in-frame clones only and misses some. This table holds about 39,000 clones, about 73% found once. Single viable CD3+CD4+CD8-CD45RO+ cells were sorted as the memory CD4+ T cells. Sequenced: memory CD4+ T cells from blood. These TCRs come from an adult in good health and CMV-seronegative.

V usage is TRBV7-9 and J usage is TRBJ1-4, with a possible D match to TRBD1 (5 bases). The V end lost 3 bases, the J end lost 2 bases, and 13 bases lay between the germline ends. This CDR3 spans 16 amino acids. Germline CDR1 SEHNR, CDR2 FQNEAQ (reference sequence). This chain's CDR3 is CASSFGTLGTNEKLFF. The CDR3 nucleotides are TGTGCCAGCAGCTTCGGGACGCTGGGGACTAATGAAAAACTGTTTTTT.

The chain carries TRBV7-9 and TRBJ2-1, with D unclear. The V and J ends lost 5 bases and 9 bases respectively, with 14 bases between them. The length of the CDR3 is 13 residues. Germline V lookup: CDR1 SEHNR, CDR2 FQNEAQ (reference sequence). The CDR3 DNA reads as TGTGCCAGCAGCCAGACAACTTTCGGTGAGCAGTTCTTC. As protein: CASSQTTFGEQFF.

A few counts support this clone. The chain joins TRBV25-1 to TRBJ1-1; D is perhaps TRBD1 (5 bases). Germline CDR1 is MGHDK and CDR2 is SYGVNS. V lost 8 bases to trimming and J lost 11 bases, with 15 bases between them. The CDR3 has 11 residues. CDR3 residues: CASHSGGKAFF. The CDR3 bases are TGTGCCAGCCATAGTGGGGGGAAGGCTTTCTTT.

This rearrangement joins TRBV7-7 to TRBJ1-4; no clear D. Per the germline V gene, CDR1 is SSHAT and CDR2 is FNYEAQ (reference sequence). Trimming took off 6 bases at V and 8 bases at J, with 10 bases between the two ends. This CDR3 is built from 12 residues. CDR3 sequence: CASRPSGEKLFF. Here the CDR3 DNA reads TGTGCCAGCAGACCCTCGGGGGAAAAACTGTTTTTT.

The chain has TRBV10-3 and TRBJ2-5; the match to TRBD2 covers 10 bases. Looked up from germline, CDR1 is ENHRY and CDR2 is SYGVKD. This CDR3 spans 14 amino acids. J lost 2 bases, V lost 4 bases, and 1 base had no gene match. In DNA form, the CDR3 reads TGTGCCATCAGTGTTAGCGGGGGGCAAGAGACCCAGTACTTC. It encodes CAISVSGGQETQYF.

This clone was seen a handful of times. This chain joins TRBV6-4 and TRBJ1-1; the D is unclear. Trimming pared 1 base from V and 2 bases from J, leaving 8 bases between. This CDR3 has 14 residues. Germline CDR1 is MRHNA and CDR2 is SNTAGT. The CDR3 protein is CASSDFSSNTEAFF. CDR3 in DNA: TGTGCCAGCAGTGACTTCAGCAGCAACACTGAAGCTTTCTTT.

On this clone itself: This may be a read error: a much more frequent sequence differs by one nucleotide. The chain links TRBV10-3 to TRBJ2-7; 12 bases agree with TRBD2. Germline CDR1 reads ENHRY; CDR2 reads SYGVKD. The CDR3 runs to 12 residues. The CDR3 reads CAISRLAGEQCF. The CDR3 DNA sequence: TGTGCCATCAGTAGACTAGCGGGAGAGCAGTGCTTC.

J is TRBJ2-5 and V is TRBV20-1; D not certain. The V end lost 4 bases, the J end lost 2 bases, and 5 bases lay between the germline ends. The CDR3 is 11 amino acids. Germline loops: CDR1 DFQATT, CDR2 SNEGSKA (reference sequence). CDR3 DNA: TGCAGTGCTACCCAGCAAGAGACCCAGTACTTC. Translated, it gives CSATQQETQYF.

CDR3 in amino acids: CASSPLGGASTDTQYF. DNA of the CDR3: TGTGCCAGCTCACCACTGGGGGGGGCGAGCACAGATACGCAGTATTTT. The V call is TRBV18, the J call TRBJ2-3, with D maybe TRBD2 (7 bases). This CDR3 region has 16 residues. Germline CDR1 and CDR2: KGHSH and LQKENI. V was cut by 1 base and J by 0 bases, with 11 bases left in between.

This chain uses TRBV30 with TRBJ2-4, with D possibly matching TRBD1 (6 bases). Germline V lookup: CDR1 GTSNPN, CDR2 SVGIG (reference sequence). The CDR3 is 14 amino acids. Trimming took 1 base from V and 7 from J, leaving 14 bases between them. CDR3 DNA: TGTGCCTGGAGTGGTGGAACAGGGTACAACATTCAGTACTTC. Translating it yields CAWSGGTGYNIQYF.

The chain couples TRBV2 to TRBJ2-3; D is perhaps TRBD2 (6 bases). This CDR3 has 20 amino acids. Germline CDR1 is SNHLY and CDR2 is FYNNEI. Trimming shortened V by 4 bases and J by 2 bases, and 28 bases separated the two germline ends. For the CDR3, the DNA is TGTGCCAGCAGTGCCCTCTCCGCGGGGAAGAGCACGGCCCCCACAGATACGCAGTATTTT. Its protein is CASSALSAGKSTAPTDTQYF.

The J gene is TRBJ2-5, the V gene TRBV29-1; D ambiguous. From germline, CDR1 is SQVTM and CDR2 ANQGSEA. V lost 4 bases to trimming and J lost 5 bases, with 14 bases between them. This CDR3 region has 13 residues. CDR3: CSVVGSLGETQYF. Here the CDR3 DNA reads TGCAGCGTTGTAGGCAGCTTGGGCGAGACCCAGTACTTC.

The CDR3 coding sequence is TGTGCCAGCAGCCGACCGCGTCTCGCTTTCAGGGTGCGGAACACTGAAGCTTTCTTT. Translation: CASSRPRLAFRVRNTEAFF. The rearrangement joins TRBV14 to TRBJ1-1; the D gene is possibly TRBD1 (5 bases). Germline lookup yields CDR1 SGHDN and CDR2 FVKESK. CDR3 size: 19 residues. V lost 4 bases and J lost 1, with 25 bases in between.

The chain employs TRBV27 and TRBJ2-3; weak D call: TRBD1 (6 bases). V was pared by 4 bases and J by 2 bases, with 13 bases between. The length of the CDR3 is 15 residues. In germline, CDR1 is MNHEY, CDR2 SMNVEV (reference sequence). The CDR3 sequence: CASSSIGGVTDTQYF. The CDR3 DNA is TGTGCCAGCAGTTCAATAGGGGGAGTCACAGATACGCAGTATTTT.

The J gene is TRBJ1-4, the V gene TRBV7-8; D is perhaps TRBD1 (5 bases). Germline V gene data show CDR1 as SGHVS and CDR2 as FQNEAQ. There are 15 residues in the CDR3. Trimming removed 1 base from V and 6 bases from J, with 12 bases in between. The CDR3 loop is CASSLGGAGDEKLFF. CDR3 sequence (DNA): TGTGCCAGCAGCTTAGGCGGGGCGGGAGATGAAAAACTGTTTTTT.

This chain links TRBV6-6 with TRBJ1-5; D gene unclear. Germline values: CDR1 MNHNY, CDR2 SVGAGI (reference sequence). V lost 6 bases, J lost 2 bases, and 14 bases lay in between. The CDR3 is made up of 15 amino acids. This CDR3 reads CASSIQIRRNQPQHF. Here the CDR3 DNA reads TGTGCCAGCAGCATACAGATCAGGCGCAATCAGCCCCAGCATTTT.

V usage is TRBV7-2 and J usage is TRBJ2-3; 10 positions match TRBD2. Germline assignment: CDR1 SGHTA and CDR2 FQGNSA. V lost 4 bases to trimming and J lost 3 bases; unmatched junction nucleotides: 7. The length of the CDR3 is 16 residues. The CDR3 DNA reads TGTGCCAGCAGCTGGAGCGGGGGGGCCTATACAGATACGCAGTATTTT. It is translated as CASSWSGGAYTDTQYF.

The chain carries TRBV25-1 and TRBJ2-3, with TRBD1 matching 7 bases. The CDR3 sequence is 14 residues long. Germline V CDR1 and CDR2: MGHDK, SYGVNS. The V gene end was trimmed by 3 bases and the J gene end by 3 bases; junction bases not matched to a gene: 3. The CDR3 loop reads CASSDHRGTDTQYF. The DNA for the CDR3 is TGTGCCAGCAGTGATCACAGGGGAACAGATACGCAGTATTTT.